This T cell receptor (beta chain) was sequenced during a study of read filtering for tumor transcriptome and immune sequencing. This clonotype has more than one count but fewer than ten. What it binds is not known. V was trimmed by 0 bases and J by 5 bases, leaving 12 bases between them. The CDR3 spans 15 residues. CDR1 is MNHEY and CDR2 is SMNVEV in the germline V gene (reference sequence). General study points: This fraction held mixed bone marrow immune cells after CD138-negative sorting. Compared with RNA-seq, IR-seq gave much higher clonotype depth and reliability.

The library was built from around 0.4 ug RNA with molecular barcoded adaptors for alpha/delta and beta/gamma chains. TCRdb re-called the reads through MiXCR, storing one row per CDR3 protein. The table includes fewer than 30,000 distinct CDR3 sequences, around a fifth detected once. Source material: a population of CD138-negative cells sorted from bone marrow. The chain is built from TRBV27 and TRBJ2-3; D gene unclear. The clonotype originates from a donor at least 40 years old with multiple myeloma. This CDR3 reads CASSLSVAPQDTQYF. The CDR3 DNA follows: TGTGCCAGCAGTTTATCCGTTGCCCCCCAAGATACGCAGTATTTT.